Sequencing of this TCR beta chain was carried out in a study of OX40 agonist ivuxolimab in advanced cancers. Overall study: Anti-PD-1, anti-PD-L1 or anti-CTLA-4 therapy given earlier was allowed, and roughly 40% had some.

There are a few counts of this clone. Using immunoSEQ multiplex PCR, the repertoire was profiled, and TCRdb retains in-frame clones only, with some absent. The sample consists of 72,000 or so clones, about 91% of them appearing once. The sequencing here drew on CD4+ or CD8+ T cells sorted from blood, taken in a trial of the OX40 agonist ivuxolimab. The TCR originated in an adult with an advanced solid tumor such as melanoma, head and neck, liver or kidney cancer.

The CDR3 loop is CASRDKGREKLFF. The CDR3 region has the DNA TGTGCCAGCAGGGACAAGGGTCGAGAAAAACTGTTTTTT. The chain carries TRBV2 and TRBJ1-4; the D gene is possibly TRBD1 (5 bases). This CDR3 is 13 amino acids long. Deletions cut 6 bases from V and 8 bases from J, with 13 bases between. The germline gives CDR1 SNHLY, CDR2 FYNNEI.